This T cell receptor (beta chain) was recovered during a study of cytomegalovirus exposure and HLA in healthy donors. The CDR3 spans 14 residues. V was shortened by 5 bases and J by 2 bases, with 10 bases between the two germline ends. CDR1 and CDR2 (germline): LGHNT, FRNRAP. Whole-study results and caveats: Most TCR sequences proved rare, with some public TCRs found in many donors. What a later analysis showed was that several of the most significant clusters appeared linked to common viral pathogens.

Details on this clone: Its antigen is unknown.

The PCR was carried out with 60 Vbeta primers and 13 Jbeta primers. This table comes from immunoSEQ multiplex PCR, and its TCRdb copy is limited to in-frame clones, with some not included. The table includes some 120,000 clones, approximately 15% detected once. The sequenced material came from PBMCs. The chain has TRBV12-5 and TRBJ2-1, with a possible D match to TRBD2 (6 bases). The clonotype was recovered from a woman aged 18-29 years in good health and CMV-seronegative. The CDR3 spells CASGLGLAYNEQFF. As DNA, the CDR3 is TGTGCTAGTGGTCTGGGACTGGCCTACAATGAGCAGTTCTTC.